One sample yielded the 7 T cell receptor beta chains listed below, sequenced in a study of blood T cell repertoires in COVID-19. Assay used: immunoSEQ multiplex PCR; TCRdb lists only in-frame clones, some missing. The table records about 150,000 clones, about 86% of them present only once. Input material: peripheral blood. All receptors derive from a man aged 70-80 years with acute or convalescent COVID-19.

V is TRBV9 and J is TRBJ1-6, with 9 bases that match TRBD1. The germline V gene has CDR1 SGDLS and CDR2 YYNGEE. This CDR3 region has 14 residues. The trim removed 7 bases at V and 7 bases at J, leaving 6 bases unmatched. In DNA, the CDR3 is TGTGCCAGCGCACAGGGGGCGCGGAATTCACCCCTCCACTTT. Encoded protein: CASAQGARNSPLHF.

The chain employs TRBV9 and TRBJ1-3, with a weak D call TRBD1 (6 bases). This CDR3 has 16 residues. Germline V gene sequence: CDR1 SGDLS, CDR2 YYNGEE. V lost 4 bases and J lost 0, with 14 bases in between. The CDR3 here is CASSSTGRSSGNTIYF. CDR3 coding DNA: TGTGCCAGCAGCTCGACAGGACGCAGCTCTGGAAACACCATATATTTT.

The chain has TRBV29-1 and TRBJ2-6; D is undetermined. Trimming removed 4 bases at V and 0 bases at J, with 7 bases between. The CDR3 spans 14 residues. Germline V gene data show CDR1 as SQVTM and CDR2 as ANQGSEA. The CDR3 nucleotides read TGCAGCGTTGTAGACTCCTCTGGGGCCAACGTCCTGACTTTC. Residues: CSVVDSSGANVLTF.

The V gene is TRBV14, the J gene TRBJ2-1; 9 positions agree with TRBD1. This CDR3 comprises 13 residues. V dropped 5 bases and J dropped 8; count of bases not matched to a gene: 4. CDR1 and CDR2 from the germline V gene are SGHDN and FVKESK. The CDR3 sequence is CASSADRGHEQFF. CDR3 in DNA: TGTGCCAGCAGCGCGGACAGGGGCCATGAGCAGTTCTTC.

J is TRBJ1-5 and V is TRBV27, with TRBD1 identical over 8 bases. Germline V gene sequence: CDR1 MNHEY, CDR2 SMNVEV (reference sequence). V shed 1 base and J 4 bases; nucleotides not matched to a gene: 6. CDR3 length: 16 residues. The CDR3 protein is CASSLFGGQENQPQHF. CDR3 DNA sequence: TGTGCCAGCAGTTTATTTGGGGGACAGGAGAATCAGCCCCAGCATTTT.

V is TRBV27 and J is TRBJ2-5, with D possibly TRBD1 on 5 matching bases. The CDR3 is 12 residues long. V lost 2 bases and J lost 4, with 5 bases in between. Germline CDR1 and CDR2: MNHEY and SMNVEV (reference sequence). The CDR3, as DNA: TGTGCCAGCAGTTTACAGGGAGAGACCCAGTACTTC. Its protein is CASSLQGETQYF.

The rearrangement joins TRBV28 to TRBJ2-7; D not resolved. Germline lookup yields CDR1 MDHEN and CDR2 SYDVKM. V was clipped by 1 base and J by 11 bases, with 15 bases between them. This CDR3 region has 13 residues. The CDR3 bases are TGTGCCAGCAGTTTATCCGGGTCCCCAAAGGAGTACTTC. This translates into CASSLSGSPKEYF. Combining the CDR3 with reference TRBV28 and TRBJ2-7 gives the whole variable domain DVKVTQSSRYLVKRTGEKVFLECVQDMDHENMFWYRQDPGLGLRLIYFSYDVKMKEKGDIPEGYSVSREKKERFSLILESASTNQTSMYLCASSLSGSPKEYFGPGTRLTVT.